The 20 T cell receptor beta chains below come from one sample, sequenced in a study of identifying expanded T cells in peripheral blood. The method was immunoSEQ multiplex PCR; TCRdb's version includes in-frame clones alone and lacks a portion of them. The sample shows around 100,000 clones, around nine tenths of them seen only once. Specimen: blood. Receptors originate from a person aged 18-70 years in good health.

This rearrangement joins TRBV7-9 to TRBJ1-2; TRBD1 aligns across 8 bases. The germline CDR1 and CDR2 sequences are SEHNR and FQNEAQ (reference sequence). This CDR3 contains 12 residues. The V gene end was trimmed by 3 bases and the J gene end by 7 bases; junction bases not matched to a gene: 1. The CDR3 loop is CASSFDRGGYTF. CDR3 sequence (DNA): TGTGCCAGCAGCTTTGACAGGGGTGGCTACACCTTC.

The J gene is TRBJ1-2, the V gene TRBV7-9, with a weak D call TRBD1 (5 bases). V lost 2 bases, J lost 0 bases, and 16 bases lay in between. The germline gives CDR1 SEHNR, CDR2 FQNEAQ (reference sequence). This CDR3 is built from 17 residues. Here the CDR3 reads CASSLPAGTPANYGYTF. CDR3 coding DNA: TGTGCCAGCAGCTTACCTGCCGGGACTCCAGCTAACTATGGCTACACCTTC.

The V and J genes are TRBV7-2 and TRBJ2-7; maybe TRBD2 (5 bases). Deletions cut 1 base from V and 2 bases from J, with 12 bases between. Germline V gene sequence: CDR1 SGHTA, CDR2 FQGNSA. This CDR3 has 15 amino acids. The CDR3 loop reads CASSLERGPTYEQYF. The CDR3 DNA is TGTGCCAGCAGCTTAGAAAGAGGGCCGACCTACGAGCAGTACTTC. Full variable domain (rest looked up from reference TRBV7-2 and TRBJ2-7): GAGVSQSPSNKVTEKGKDVELRCDPISGHTALYWYRQSLGQGLEFLIYFQGNSAPDKSGLPSDRFSAERTGGSVSTLTIQRTQQEDSAVYLCASSLERGPTYEQYFGPGTRLTVT.

The CDR3 sequence is CASSWGAPGNTIYF. In nucleotides, the CDR3 is TGTGCCAGTAGTTGGGGGGCCCCTGGAAACACCATATATTTT. This chain links TRBV19 with TRBJ1-3; tentatively, D is TRBD1 (6 bases). Trimming took 5 bases from V and 2 from J, leaving 10 bases between them. The germline CDR1 and CDR2 sequences are LNHDA and SQIVND (reference sequence). The length of the CDR3 is 14 residues. Full variable domain (missing parts from reference TRBV19 and TRBJ1-3): DGGITQSPKYLFRKEGQNVTLSCEQNLNHDAMYWYRQDPGQGLRLIYYSQIVNDFQKGDIAEGYSVSREKKESFPLTVTSAQKNPTAFYLCASSWGAPGNTIYFGEGSWLTVV.

In nucleotides, the CDR3 is TGTGCCAGCAGCCCGGGCCTAGCGGGGGGGCCCCCCGGGGAGCTGTTTTTT. Amino acids: CASSPGLAGGPPGELFF. The chain uses TRBV7-9 and TRBJ2-2; 12 nucleotides line up with TRBD2. CDR1 and CDR2 (germline): SEHNR, FQNEAQ (reference sequence). The V and J ends lost 5 bases and 6 bases, in that order; junction bases with no gene match: 10. The CDR3 has 17 residues. The full variable domain, completed using reference TRBV7-9 and TRBJ2-2, is DTGVSQNPRHKITKRGQNVTFRCDPISEHNRLYWYRQTLGQGPEFLTYFQNEAQLEKSRLLSDRFSAERPKGSFSTLEIQRTEQGDSAMYLCASSPGLAGGPPGELFFGEGSRLTVL.

V usage is TRBV5-1 and J usage is TRBJ2-7; no firm D call. The CDR3 has 16 residues. CDR1 SGHRS and CDR2 YFSETQ come from the germline V gene. The V gene lost 0 bases and the J gene lost 0 bases, with 13 bases spanning the gap. The CDR3 loop is CASSLAGTKSSYEQYF. The CDR3 DNA follows: TGCGCCAGCAGCTTGGCCGGCACTAAGAGCTCCTACGAGCAGTACTTC.

The chain is built from TRBV2 and TRBJ1-3; D remains ambiguous. V was clipped by 4 bases and J by 2 bases, with 21 bases between them. From germline, CDR1 is SNHLY and CDR2 FYNNEI. This CDR3 has 18 amino acids. This chain's CDR3 is CASSVRSIPYPTGNTIYF. As DNA, the CDR3 is TGTGCCAGCAGTGTCAGGTCAATCCCCTACCCGACTGGAAACACCATATATTTT.

The genes are TRBV6-5 and TRBJ1-6; possibly TRBD1 for D (5 bases). V gave up 6 bases and J gave up 10 bases, with 19 bases separating them. Per the germline V gene, CDR1 is MNHEY and CDR2 is SVGAGI. The CDR3 spans 15 residues. CDR3 in DNA: TGTGCCAGCAGGTCTCGGACTGGGGGGAACTCACCCCTCCACTTT. Its translation is CASRSRTGGNSPLHF.

The J gene is TRBJ1-4, the V gene TRBV2; D gene unclear. The ends were cut back, 10 bases at V and 7 bases at J, with 19 bases in the middle. The CDR3 totals 14 residues. Germline CDR1 and CDR2: SNHLY and FYNNEI. CDR3 sequence: CAIPDGTLGEKLFF. CDR3 bases: TGTGCCATCCCAGACGGAACTTTGGGTGAAAAACTGTTTTTT.

V gene TRBV30 combines with J gene TRBJ1-2, with 9 bases fitting TRBD1. V lost 4 bases and J lost 7; bases outside the gene matches: 10. This CDR3 has 14 residues. The germline V gene has CDR1 GTSNPN and CDR2 SVGIG (reference sequence). The CDR3 sequence: CAWTSGQGFFGYTF. CDR3 sequence (DNA): TGTGCCTGGACATCGGGACAGGGTTTCTTTGGCTACACCTTC.

The chain is built from TRBV6-1 and TRBJ1-3; 7 positions agree with TRBD1. The CDR3 spans 14 residues. V lost 2 bases, J lost 4 bases, and 2 bases stayed unmatched. Germline V gene data show CDR1 as MNHNS and CDR2 as SASEGT. Written as DNA, the CDR3 is TGTGCCAGCAGTGAAACAGGGGAAGGAAACACCATATATTTT. Translating gives CASSETGEGNTIYF.

This chain uses TRBV27 with TRBJ2-1; 7 bases are shared with TRBD1. The CDR3 sequence is 15 residues long. V shed 0 bases and J 6 bases; nucleotides not matched to a gene: 5. Per germline, CDR1 MNHEY and CDR2 SMNVEV (reference sequence). Written as DNA, the CDR3 is TGTGCCAGCAGTTTATCAGGGGGCTGGATCAATGAGCAGTTCTTC. Amino acid sequence: CASSLSGGWINEQFF.

The chain has TRBV6-5 and TRBJ1-2, with D perhaps matching TRBD1 (5 bases). The CDR3 loop spans 14 amino acids. V shed 4 bases and J shed 4 bases, with 13 bases lying between them. Germline-derived CDR1 and CDR2 are MNHEY and SVGAGI. The CDR3 here is CASSSSGSPYGYTF. The CDR3 DNA is TGTGCCAGCAGTTCATCAGGGTCTCCCTATGGCTACACCTTC.

This chain connects TRBV13 to TRBJ1-2; 9 bases match TRBD1. Per germline, CDR1 PRHDT and CDR2 FYEKMQ (reference sequence). CDR3 length equals 15 residues. With V trimmed by 5 bases and J by 4 bases, 8 bases remained unmatched. In DNA form, the CDR3 reads TGTGCCAGCAGCATGGATCTGGGACAGGGCTATGGCTACACCTTC. This encodes CASSMDLGQGYGYTF.

This clone was observed once. The chain employs TRBV11-3 and TRBJ1-2; 8 nucleotides line up with TRBD1. Germline V gene lookup returns CDR1 SGHNT and CDR2 YENEEA. Trimming removed 5 bases from V and 7 bases from J; junction bases left unmatched: 6. The CDR3 runs 13 residues. CDR3 sequence: CASSPQGVGGYTF. The CDR3 region has the DNA TGTGCCAGCAGCCCACAGGGGGTGGGTGGCTACACCTTC.

The chain links TRBV7-2 to TRBJ2-7, with D uncertain. Germline V gene data show CDR1 as SGHTA and CDR2 as FQGNSA. Trimming pared 5 bases from V and 0 bases from J, leaving 5 bases between. The CDR3 is 12 amino acids. DNA of the CDR3: TGTGCCAGCAGCACGAGCTCCTACGAGCAGTACTTC. It translates to CASSTSSYEQYF.

The genes are TRBV5-6 and TRBJ2-3, with a possible D match to TRBD2 (5 bases). This CDR3 is 12 amino acids long. The V end was cut by 4 bases, the J end by 6 bases, with 9 bases between. Germline CDR1 SGHDT, CDR2 YYEEEE. CDR3 DNA sequence: TGTGCCAGCAGCGATAGAGGGGATACGCAGTATTTT. Amino acid sequence: CASSDRGDTQYF.

The DNA for the CDR3 is TGTGCCAGCAGCTCCCTTAGGACTAGCGGGGGCCAGAACACCGGGGAGCTGTTTTTT. As protein: CASSSLRTSGGQNTGELFF. The V gene is TRBV11-2, the J gene TRBJ2-2; TRBD2 matches 13 bases. The V segment lost 4 bases and the J segment 1 base; nucleotides outside the gene matches: 9. Germline values: CDR1 SGHAT, CDR2 FQNNGV. This CDR3 is built from 19 residues.

CDR3 sequence reads: CASSHPGLAGGSTDTQYF. CDR3 bases: TGCGCCAGCAGCCACCCGGGACTAGCGGGGGGAAGCACAGATACGCAGTATTTT. The J gene is TRBJ2-3, the V gene TRBV4-1; 15 nucleotides align to TRBD2. Germline CDR1 MGHRA, CDR2 YSYEKL. V lost 3 bases to trimming and J lost 0 bases; unmatched junction nucleotides: 4. The CDR3 extends over 18 amino acids.

The V call is TRBV11-3, the J call TRBJ2-5; 9 bases are shared with TRBD2. The DNA end lines up better with TRBJ2-7; the J call may be wrong. From germline, CDR1 is SGHNT and CDR2 YENEEA. There are 15 residues in the CDR3. CDR3 sequence reads: CASSGIAGARYEQYF. The CDR3 DNA reads TGTGCCAGCAGCGGTATAGCGGGAGCTCGGTACGAGCAGTACTTC.